In this sample, the clone carrying this TCR beta chain turned up a few times. What it recognizes is unknown. The data derive from a study of T cells after yellow fever vaccination. Study background: Where fractions had low cell numbers, libraries were prepared from them with the SMART-Seq v4 Ultra Low Input RNA kit.

It was through 5'RACE template switching that TCR cDNA was made, with a universal primer site and UMIs added. TCRdb re-called the 5' RACE reads through MiXCR, storing one row per CDR3 protein. Seen here are a few hundred thousand distinct CDR3 sequences, approximately 8% observed once, and the top ten hold about 16%. Trimming removed 3 bases from V and 3 bases from J, with 17 bases in between. The CDR3 runs to 16 residues. Germline CDR1 and CDR2: LNHNV and YYDKDF (reference sequence). Study-level points and caveats: The booster saw the reappearance of most primary-vaccination clones (around 95% CD4, around 88% CD8).

The source of this sequence is a man younger than 35 who received the YFV17D yellow fever vaccine. V is TRBV15 and J is TRBJ2-5; TRBD2 might be the D (5 bases). The starting material was PBMCs, obtained around 45 days after the first yellow fever vaccination. The chain's CDR3 is CATSSRVGALEETQYF. CDR3 nucleotides: TGTGCCACCAGCAGCCGTGTGGGAGCTCTAGAAGAGACCCAGTACTTC.